Following are 16 T cell receptor beta chains from one sample sequenced in a study of blood T cells in healthy people across ages. Through a sample-barcoded 5' primer and a J-beta primer mix, a second PCR was run for roughly 7 to 11 cycles. MiXCR, applied by TCRdb to the 5' RACE reads, yields one record per CDR3 protein. Among about 700,000 distinct CDR3 sequences listed, less than 40% were seen once. Sequencing was done on a sample of blood. These receptors all stem from an elderly woman in good health.

In regard to this clonotype: A much larger clonotype is one base distant, so this may be a read error. The J gene is TRBJ2-1, the V gene TRBV11-2; 9 positions match TRBD1. Looked up from germline, CDR1 is SGHAT and CDR2 is FQNNGV. With 3 bases clipped from V and 3 bases from J, the junction kept 9 bases outside the gene matches. CDR3 length: 17 residues. The CDR3 loop is CASSFGQGSTRYNEQFF. CDR3 in DNA: TGTGCCAGCAGCTTTGGACAGGGGTCCACCCGCTACAATGAGCAGTTCTTC.

In the case of this clonotype: A single base separates this from a much larger clone, so it may be a read error. The genes are TRBV12-3 or TRBV12-4 and TRBJ1-1; D unresolved. The CDR3 loop spans 13 amino acids. CDR3 residues: CVSSRTERTEAFF. CDR3 bases: TGTGTCAGCAGTCGAACAGAAAGGACTGAAGCTTTCTTT.

This clonotype was observed many times. The J gene is TRBJ1-6, the V gene TRBV9; tentative D call: TRBD1 (6 bases). The CDR3 has 15 amino acids. Trimming cost V 3 bases and J 3 bases, with 10 bases left between them. CDR1 is SGDLS and CDR2 is YYNGEE in the germline V gene. The CDR3 loop is CASSDRDNYNSPLHF. As DNA, the CDR3 is TGTGCCAGCAGCGACCGGGACAACTATAATTCACCCCTCCACTTT.

The chain combines TRBV9 with TRBJ1-4; D call uncertain. Trimming left V 0 bases short and J 8 bases short, with 14 bases between. The CDR3 consists of 15 residues. Germline V gene sequence: CDR1 SGDLS, CDR2 YYNGEE. The CDR3 region is CASSVGSGAREKLFF. In DNA, the CDR3 is TGTGCCAGCAGCGTAGGTTCAGGCGCTAGGGAAAAACTGTTTTTT.

This clonotype has ten or more counts. V and J are TRBV6-6 and TRBJ1-2; TRBD1 is a possible D gene (5 bases). V was trimmed by 2 bases and J by 8 bases, leaving 9 bases between them. CDR3 size: 12 residues. Germline V gives CDR1 MNHNY, CDR2 SVGAGI (reference sequence). The CDR3 protein is CASSYRGEGYTF. The CDR3 DNA reads as TGTGCCAGCAGTTACAGGGGAGAGGGCTACACCTTC.

This clonotype was recorded at least ten times. The chain has TRBV28 and TRBJ1-2; D is ambiguous. This CDR3 comprises 13 residues. The V end was cut by 6 bases, the J end by 2 bases, with 10 bases between. Germline CDR1 reads MDHEN; CDR2 reads SYDVKM. CDR3 amino acids: CASRSTENYGYTF. The CDR3 DNA reads TGTGCCAGCAGATCGACCGAGAACTATGGCTACACCTTC.

At least ten counts were recorded for this clonotype. The gene calls are TRBV4-1 and TRBJ2-3, with 9 bases lining up with TRBD2. Per germline, CDR1 MGHRA and CDR2 YSYEKL. CDR3 size: 17 residues. The V segment lost 1 base and the J segment 5 bases; nucleotides outside the gene matches: 10. For the CDR3, the DNA is TGCGCCAGCAGCCAAGTCTCGGCGGGGGGGCCTCTAGATACGCAGTATTTT. This encodes CASSQVSAGGPLDTQYF.

Details on this clonotype: A much larger clone is a single base away; this may be a read error. As the CDR3 is not closed by the conserved phenylalanine or tryptophan, this likely results from a read error. The J gene is TRBJ2-3, the V gene TRBV20-1; 10 bases align to TRBD1. Trimming cost V 6 bases and J 5 bases; bases outside gene matches: 5. The CDR3 runs to 13 residues. The germline V gene has CDR1 DFQATT and CDR2 SNEGSKA (reference sequence). The CDR3 coding sequence is TGCAGTGCCTCGACAGGGGGCAAAGATACGCAGTATTTG. Protein product: CSASTGGKDTQYL.

A remark on this clonotype: A much larger clone lies a single base off, so this may be a read error. V is TRBV2 and J is TRBJ2-1, with unresolved D. The DNA end favors TRBJ2-7, so the J call may be wrong. The CDR3 has 13 amino acids. Germline V gene sequence: CDR1 SNHLY, CDR2 FYNNEI. The CDR3: CASSEGSYNEQYF. For the CDR3, the DNA is TGTGCCAGCAGTGAAGGTTCCTACAATGAGCAGTACTTC.

This clonotype was observed many times. The chain joins TRBV27 to TRBJ2-5; D may correspond to TRBD1 or TRBD2 (6 bases each). V lost 8 bases and J lost 1, with 26 bases in between. The CDR3 has 18 amino acids. Germline V gives CDR1 MNHEY, CDR2 SMNVEV (reference sequence). The chain's CDR3 is CASAHKGHNAGSQETQYF. The CDR3 region has the DNA TGTGCCAGCGCTCATAAGGGACACAATGCCGGGAGCCAAGAGACCCAGTACTTC.

The gene calls are TRBV7-2 and TRBJ2-5; 7 positions agree with TRBD2. The germline CDR1 and CDR2 sequences are SGHTA and FQGNSA. The CDR3 loop spans 15 amino acids. The junction had 9 bases not matched to a gene; V was cut back by 6 bases and J by 2 bases. The CDR3 here is CASSSPAGGQETQYF. CDR3 in DNA: TGTGCCAGCAGTTCCCCGGCCGGGGGGCAAGAGACCCAGTACTTC.

This clonotype appeared many times. The chain recombines TRBV18 with TRBJ2-1; D tentatively fits TRBD1 or TRBD2 (6 bases each). The CDR3 consists of 15 residues. The V and J ends lost 2 bases and 4 bases respectively, with 12 bases between them. CDR1 is KGHSH and CDR2 is LQKENI in the germline V gene. CDR3 protein: CASSPEKGGYNEQFF. CDR3 DNA sequence: TGTGCCAGCTCACCAGAAAAGGGGGGATACAATGAGCAGTTCTTC.

To note about this clonotype: A much more abundant neighbour one base away suggests this may be a read error. The V gene is TRBV2, the J gene TRBJ2-7, with D possibly matching TRBD2 (5 bases). Germline-derived CDR1 and CDR2 are SNHLY and FYNNEI. The CDR3 runs to 13 residues. The CDR3 protein is CAGSDAGTYEQYF. The CDR3 DNA is TGTGCCGGCAGTGATGCGGGCACCTACGAGCAGTACTTC.

The rearrangement links TRBV20-1 to TRBJ2-3; 9 positions match TRBD2. The CDR3 extends over 14 amino acids. Germline CDR1 is DFQATT and CDR2 is SNEGSKA (reference sequence). V lost 6 bases to trimming and J lost 3 bases; unmatched junction nucleotides: 7. The CDR3 region has the DNA TGCAGTGCCCCTCGACTAGCGGATACAGATACGCAGTATTTT. This encodes CSAPRLADTDTQYF.

This clonotype was seen more than once but under ten times. The chain couples TRBV5-1 to TRBJ2-2; D remains ambiguous. The CDR3 extends over 16 amino acids. Germline CDR1 and CDR2: SGHRS and YFSETQ. The V gene lost 4 bases and the J gene lost 0 bases, with 13 bases spanning the gap. CDR3 DNA: TGCGCCAGCAGCCCCCGCGCTAGAACGAACACCGGGGAGCTGTTTTTT. Translating it yields CASSPRARTNTGELFF.

This clonotype was counted many times. V and J are TRBV5-1 and TRBJ2-5, with TRBD1 identical over 10 bases. The trim removed 4 bases at V and 5 bases at J, leaving 5 bases unmatched. The germline V gene has CDR1 SGHRS and CDR2 YFSETQ. The CDR3 spans 14 residues. The CDR3 reads CASSPGQGEETQYF. DNA for the CDR3: TGCGCCAGCAGCCCCGGACAGGGGGAGGAGACCCAGTACTTC.